The 26 T cell receptor beta chains below come from one sample, sequenced in a study of OX40 agonist ivuxolimab in advanced cancers. Generated by immunoSEQ multiplex PCR, the TCRdb table keeps only in-frame clones and is missing some. The sample has over 55,000 clones; over 75% are singletons. The specimen was CD4+ or CD8+ T cells sorted from blood, collected in a trial of the OX40 agonist ivuxolimab. The receptors stem from an adult with an advanced solid tumor such as melanoma, head and neck, liver or kidney cancer.

The chain has TRBV7-3 and TRBJ2-6; no definite D call. V lost 0 bases, J lost 3 bases, and 6 bases lay in between. CDR3 length: 15 residues. The V gene's germline CDR1 is SGHTA and CDR2 FQGTGA. CDR3 sequence (DNA): TGTGCCAGCAGCTTAACGGGTGGTGGGGCCAACGTCCTGACTTTC. As protein: CASSLTGGGANVLTF.

The chain joins TRBV6-1 to TRBJ1-1; D not certain. The CDR3 has 12 residues. Germline CDR1 MNHNS, CDR2 SASEGT. Trimming took off 5 bases at V and 1 base at J, with 5 bases between the two ends. For the CDR3, the DNA is TGTGCCAGCAGTTGGGCGAACACTGAAGCTTTCTTT. This encodes CASSWANTEAFF.

Concerning this clone itself: Mismatch with germline at one junction end may stem from a read error. The chain couples TRBV7-2 to TRBJ2-7, with D possibly TRBD2 on 5 matching bases. The germline CDR1 and CDR2 sequences are SGHTA and FQGNSA. The CDR3 consists of 14 residues. The CDR3 protein is CASSPQLLVLELYF. The CDR3 nucleotides are TGTGCCAGCAGCCCCCAACTTTTGGTACTAGAGCTGTACTTC.

The CDR3 bases are TGTGCCAGCAGTGGACTACAGGGGTCCAATCAGCCCCAGCATTTT. Its protein is CASSGLQGSNQPQHF. The chain uses TRBV6-1 and TRBJ1-5, with TRBD1 identical over 7 bases. Germline loops: CDR1 MNHNS, CDR2 SASEGT. This CDR3 is 15 amino acids long. Trimming cost V 4 bases and J 3 bases; bases outside gene matches: 6.

The chain combines TRBV5-1 with TRBJ2-5; TRBD2 aligns across 8 bases. The CDR3 is 15 residues long. The junction had 6 bases not matched to a gene; V was cut back by 3 bases and J by 2 bases. Germline assignment: CDR1 SGHRS and CDR2 YFSETQ. The CDR3: CASSSGGAWQETQYF. CDR3 bases: TGCGCCAGCAGCTCCGGGGGGGCCTGGCAAGAGACCCAGTACTTC.

The chain employs TRBV15 and TRBJ2-5, with TRBD1 matching 7 bases. This CDR3 region has 17 residues. Germline V lookup: CDR1 LNHNV, CDR2 YYDKDF (reference sequence). Trimming cost V 1 base and J 5 bases; bases outside gene matches: 13. The CDR3 sequence is CATSRAPGTASWETQYF. The CDR3 coding sequence is TGTGCCACCAGCAGAGCCCCCGGGACAGCCTCGTGGGAGACCCAGTACTTC.

In this sample, this clone turned up once. V and J are TRBV19 and TRBJ1-2; 12 bases line up with TRBD1. After removal of 2 bases from V and 4 bases from J, the junction contained 14 bases not matched to a gene. The CDR3 consists of 19 residues. Per the germline V gene, CDR1 is LNHDA and CDR2 is SQIVND (reference sequence). The DNA for the CDR3 is TGTGCCAGTAGTATATCTTATAGGGGACAGGGGGCTTTCGGCTATGGCTACACCTTC. It specifies CASSISYRGQGAFGYGYTF.

This chain joins TRBV5-4 and TRBJ2-1, with D hard to call. CDR1 SGHNT and CDR2 YYREEE come from the germline V gene (reference sequence). V lost 3 bases and J 5 bases, leaving 9 bases between the germline ends. The CDR3 is 13 amino acids. The CDR3: CASSWKGNNEQFF. DNA for the CDR3: TGTGCCAGCAGCTGGAAAGGGAACAATGAGCAGTTCTTC.

This chain joins TRBV7-2 and TRBJ1-2; D is uncertain. With 1 base removed from V and 5 bases from J, the gap between germline ends came to 8 bases. CDR3 length: 13 amino acids. Germline lookup yields CDR1 SGHTA and CDR2 FQGNSA. DNA for the CDR3: TGTGCCAGCAGCTTAGGTCCCGAATATGGCTACACCTTC. Its protein product is CASSLGPEYGYTF.

The chain couples TRBV25-1 to TRBJ2-1; no clear D. The CDR3 runs 15 residues. Germline CDR1 and CDR2: MGHDK and SYGVNS. V was trimmed by 1 base and J by 8 bases, leaving 15 bases between them. DNA of the CDR3: TGTGCCAGCAGTGAATTTAGGGCAGAGGCACATGAGCAGTTCTTC. Protein product: CASSEFRAEAHEQFF.

The chain recombines TRBV5-6 with TRBJ2-5; D unclear. The V end lost 0 bases, the J end lost 5 bases, and 11 bases lay between the germline ends. The CDR3 runs to 14 residues. Germline loops: CDR1 SGHDT, CDR2 YYEEEE. The CDR3 here is CASSLVLVRETQYF. DNA of the CDR3: TGTGCCAGCAGCTTGGTCCTAGTTAGGGAGACCCAGTACTTC.

The genes are TRBV2 and TRBJ1-5; weak D call: TRBD1 (5 bases). The germline CDR1 and CDR2 sequences are SNHLY and FYNNEI. V was shortened by 9 bases and J by 3 bases, with 15 bases between the two germline ends. The CDR3 contains 14 residues. The CDR3 loop is CASSLGGDNQPQHF. CDR3 in DNA: TGTGCCAGTTCCTTGGGGGGGGACAATCAGCCCCAGCATTTT.

In DNA, the CDR3 is TGTGCCAGCAGCGGGGGACGCAACGCTGAAGCTTTCTTT. Its translation is CASSGGRNAEAFF. The V gene is TRBV7-6, the J gene TRBJ1-1; tentative D call: TRBD1 (5 bases). CDR1 and CDR2 from the germline V gene are SGHVS and FNYEAQ. This CDR3 comprises 13 residues. Trimming pared 5 bases from V and 6 bases from J, leaving 13 bases between.

The genes are TRBV15 and TRBJ1-3; no firm D call. The CDR3 contains 13 residues. Germline CDR1 is LNHNV and CDR2 is YYDKDF (reference sequence). V lost 8 bases to trimming and J lost 0 bases, with 8 bases between them. This CDR3 reads CATRGLSGNTIYF. The CDR3 DNA is TGTGCCACCCGAGGGCTCTCTGGAAACACCATATATTTT. The full variable domain, completed using reference TRBV15 and TRBJ1-3, is DAMVIQNPRYQVTQFGKPVTLSCSQTLNHNVMYWYQQKSSQAPKLLFHYYDKDFNNEADTPDNFQSRRPNTSFCFLDIRSPGLGDTAMYLCATRGLSGNTIYFGEGSWLTVV.

The V and J genes are TRBV19 and TRBJ1-2; 9 positions match TRBD1. The J segment lost 0 bases and the V segment lost 5 bases, leaving 7 bases of the junction unmatched. CDR3 length: 16 amino acids. CDR1 LNHDA and CDR2 SQIVND come from the germline V gene (reference sequence). In DNA, the CDR3 is TGTGCCAGTAGTGTCGGCCGGGACAGGGCTAACTATGGCTACACCTTC. This sequence encodes CASSVGRDRANYGYTF.

The V and J genes are TRBV27 and TRBJ1-6; the D is unclear. V was trimmed by 3 bases and J by 5 bases, leaving 14 bases between them. The CDR3 sequence is 16 residues long. Germline-derived CDR1 and CDR2 are MNHEY and SMNVEV (reference sequence). The CDR3 nucleotides read TGTGCCAGCAGTTTCCTCCCGACAATAAATAATTCACCCCTCCACTTT. It encodes CASSFLPTINNSPLHF.

This clone is a singleton in its sample. The chain uses TRBV7-9 and TRBJ1-4, with 8 bases aligning to TRBD1. Germline-derived CDR1 and CDR2 are SEHNR and FQNEAQ (reference sequence). This CDR3 is 17 amino acids long. After removal of 5 bases from V and 8 bases from J, the junction contained 16 bases not matched to a gene. The CDR3 DNA reads as TGTGCCAGCAGCCCCAGAACAGGGGGTCAACGTCGGGAAAAACTGTTTTTT. Amino acids: CASSPRTGGQRREKLFF.

V and J are TRBV5-6 and TRBJ2-1; 8 nucleotides agree with TRBD2. Unmatched junction bases numbered 12, after V lost 0 bases and J lost 4 bases. This CDR3 region has 18 residues. Germline-derived CDR1 and CDR2 are SGHDT and YYEEEE. CDR3 sequence reads: CASSLATVVAGTYNEQFF. CDR3 nucleotide sequence: TGTGCCAGCAGCTTGGCGACAGTCGTAGCGGGGACATACAATGAGCAGTTCTTC. Drawing the rest from reference TRBV5-6 and TRBJ2-1, the complete variable domain is DAGVTQSPTHLIKTRGQQVTLRCSPKSGHDTVSWYQQALGQGPQFIFQYYEEEERQRGNFPDRFSGHQFPNYSSELNVNALLLGDSALYLCASSLATVVAGTYNEQFFGPGTRLTVL.

The J gene is TRBJ1-2, the V gene TRBV28, with D possibly being TRBD1 (5 bases). There are 14 residues in the CDR3. In germline, CDR1 is MDHEN, CDR2 SYDVKM. V was clipped by 6 bases and J by 4 bases, with 15 bases between them. CDR3 DNA sequence: TGTGCCAGCAGACCACCCGGGACTGCCTATGGCTACACCTTC. Protein: CASRPPGTAYGYTF.

The chain couples TRBV28 to TRBJ1-2; D might be TRBD1 (5 bases). The CDR3 consists of 13 residues. The V gene's germline CDR1 is MDHEN and CDR2 SYDVKM. V lost 7 bases, J lost 4 bases, and 13 bases lay in between. The CDR3 DNA is TGTGCCAGCACCTTGGGGCATCCCTATGGCTACACCTTC. This translates into CASTLGHPYGYTF.

V is TRBV7-9 and J is TRBJ2-7, with D perhaps TRBD1 (6 bases). Germline values: CDR1 SEHNR, CDR2 FQNEAQ (reference sequence). Trimming stripped 5 bases from V and 3 bases from J, with 26 bases between. CDR3 size: 18 residues. Written as DNA, the CDR3 is TGTGCCAGCAGCGGACCCAGGGGCCGGGAAGGTACCCGCTACGAGCAGTACTTC. Translation: CASSGPRGREGTRYEQYF.

The gene calls are TRBV5-1 and TRBJ2-4; D gene uncertain. The CDR3 runs 13 residues. Germline V lookup: CDR1 SGHRS, CDR2 YFSETQ. V was clipped by 4 bases and J by 7 bases, with 12 bases between them. The CDR3 DNA reads as TGCGCCAGCAGCCCGGAGATCGCGAACATTCAGTACTTC. It encodes CASSPEIANIQYF.

The rearrangement uses TRBV6-6 and TRBJ2-7, with TRBD2 matching 7 bases. Germline V gives CDR1 MNHNY, CDR2 SVGAGI (reference sequence). V lost 4 bases and J lost 0; bases outside the gene matches: 3. CDR3 length equals 14 residues. CDR3 protein: CASSFERGSYEQYF. The CDR3 coding sequence is TGTGCCAGCAGTTTCGAGCGGGGCTCCTACGAGCAGTACTTC.

This rearrangement joins TRBV27 to TRBJ2-2; D remains unclear. There are 15 residues in the CDR3. Germline lookup yields CDR1 MNHEY and CDR2 SMNVEV (reference sequence). The V and J ends lost 3 bases and 1 base respectively, with 9 bases between them. CDR3 region: CASSLRPLNTGELFF. The CDR3 nucleotides read TGTGCCAGCAGTTTGCGGCCTCTGAACACCGGGGAGCTGTTTTTT.

This clone was seen a handful of times. J is TRBJ1-1 and V is TRBV6-5; 8 bases align to TRBD1. Germline V CDR1 and CDR2: MNHEY, SVGAGI. The V segment lost 4 bases and the J segment 1 base; nucleotides outside the gene matches: 2. The CDR3 has 14 amino acids. The CDR3 reads CASSLDRANTEAFF. The DNA for the CDR3 is TGTGCCAGCAGTTTGGACAGGGCGAACACTGAAGCTTTCTTT.

This chain joins TRBV7-2 and TRBJ2-3; TRBD2 matches at 8 bases. The germline CDR1 and CDR2 sequences are SGHTA and FQGNSA. V shed 1 base and J 3 bases; nucleotides not matched to a gene: 9. The CDR3 loop spans 17 amino acids. The CDR3 loop reads CASSLVTGGPGTDTQYF. In DNA form, the CDR3 reads TGTGCCAGCAGCTTAGTAACGGGAGGGCCGGGTACAGATACGCAGTATTTT. The full variable domain, in which reference TRBV7-2 and TRBJ2-3 provide the parts outside the CDR3, is GAGVSQSPSNKVTEKGKDVELRCDPISGHTALYWYRQSLGQGLEFLIYFQGNSAPDKSGLPSDRFSAERTGGSVSTLTIQRTQQEDSAVYLCASSLVTGGPGTDTQYFGPGTRLTVL.